These 10 T cell receptor beta chains were all obtained from the same sample, sequenced in a study of cytomegalovirus exposure and HLA in healthy donors. Primers: 60 Vbeta forward and 13 Jbeta reverse. Clones were read by immunoSEQ multiplex PCR, and TCRdb kept only the in-frame ones, dropping some. This sample has about 260,000 clones, with just under 85% found just once. The sequenced sample was PBMCs. All receptors come from a middle-aged woman in good health and CMV-seropositive.

This clone was picked up a small number of times. The chain carries TRBV4-3 and TRBJ2-7; 8 bases are a match to TRBD1. The CDR3 loop spans 15 amino acids. In germline, CDR1 is LGHNA, CDR2 YSLEER. Losses at the gene ends were 5 bases for V and 0 bases for J; bases not matched to a gene: 6. The CDR3 reads CASSSRTGNSYEQYF. The CDR3 DNA follows: TGCGCCAGCAGCTCCCGGACAGGGAACTCCTACGAGCAGTACTTC.

The V call is TRBV19, the J call TRBJ2-7, with TRBD2 identical over 8 bases. The V segment lost 3 bases and the J segment 6 bases; nucleotides outside the gene matches: 7. The germline V gene has CDR1 LNHDA and CDR2 SQIVND (reference sequence). The CDR3 covers 14 residues. CDR3 sequence: CASSMFREGGEQYF. As DNA, the CDR3 is TGTGCCAGTAGTATGTTCCGGGAGGGAGGCGAGCAGTACTTC.

On this clone: The same CDR3 can be traced to other DNA sequences in this sample. The rearrangement uses TRBV9 and TRBJ1-1, with D maybe TRBD1 (5 bases). Trimming took 2 bases from V and 5 from J, leaving 10 bases between them. CDR3 length: 13 residues. Per germline, CDR1 SGDLS and CDR2 YYNGEE. This CDR3 is CASSVTGGTEAFF. CDR3 bases: TGTGCCAGCAGCGTGACCGGGGGGACTGAAGCTTTCTTT.

The genes are TRBV21-1 and TRBJ1-1; the table's D call, TRBD1, has no DNA check behind it. TRBV21-1 is a listed pseudogene. The CDR3 is made up of 13 amino acids. CDR3 DNA sequence: TGTGCCAGCAGCGAGTCGGACATCACGGGAGCTTTCTTT. It is translated as CASSESDITGAFF.

This chain links TRBV19 with TRBJ2-7; tentative D call: TRBD2 (6 bases). Deletions cut 1 base from V and 3 bases from J, with 13 bases between. Germline V gives CDR1 LNHDA, CDR2 SQIVND (reference sequence). The CDR3 has 15 residues. CDR3 amino acids: CASSIAGGAGYEQYF. The CDR3 DNA reads TGTGCCAGTAGTATAGCGGGCGGGGCCGGCTACGAGCAGTACTTC.

The chain has TRBV19 and TRBJ2-3; D unresolved. CDR3 length: 12 residues. V lost 10 bases and J 4 bases, leaving 12 bases between the germline ends. Germline values: CDR1 LNHDA, CDR2 SQIVND (reference sequence). This CDR3 is CATLSGADTQYF. The CDR3 DNA reads as TGTGCCACTCTCTCGGGTGCAGATACGCAGTATTTT.

V and J are TRBV2 and TRBJ2-7; TRBD2 aligns across 9 bases. Looked up from germline, CDR1 is SNHLY and CDR2 is FYNNEI. V shed 4 bases and J 4 bases; nucleotides not matched to a gene: 5. The CDR3 is made up of 14 amino acids. This chain's CDR3 is CASSVSSGRYEQYF. CDR3 bases: TGTGCCAGCAGTGTAAGTAGCGGGAGATACGAGCAGTACTTC.

The gene calls are TRBV2 and TRBJ1-4, with a tentative D call TRBD1 (5 bases). This CDR3 has 14 residues. The V end lost 4 bases, the J end lost 8 bases, and 14 bases lay between the germline ends. CDR1 is SNHLY and CDR2 is FYNNEI in the germline V gene. This CDR3 reads CASSVPQGREKLFF. CDR3 bases: TGTGCCAGCAGTGTTCCCCAGGGCCGGGAAAAACTGTTTTTT.

The chain employs TRBV5-4 and TRBJ2-7, with 12 bases fitting TRBD1. The V and J ends lost 0 bases and 5 bases, in that order; junction bases with no gene match: 3. CDR1 SGHNT and CDR2 YYREEE come from the germline V gene (reference sequence). The CDR3 is made up of 15 amino acids. CDR3 in amino acids: CASSLAGTGGHEQYF. In DNA form, the CDR3 reads TGTGCCAGCAGCTTGGCCGGGACAGGGGGCCACGAGCAGTACTTC.

The rearrangement links TRBV19 to TRBJ2-3; 7 nucleotides line up with TRBD2. Trimming cost V 0 bases and J 1 base; bases outside gene matches: 7. In germline, CDR1 is LNHDA, CDR2 SQIVND (reference sequence). The CDR3 consists of 17 residues. Written as DNA, the CDR3 is TGTGCCAGTAGTATAGAGGAAAGCGGGATCCGCACAGATACGCAGTATTTT. Amino acid sequence: CASSIEESGIRTDTQYF.